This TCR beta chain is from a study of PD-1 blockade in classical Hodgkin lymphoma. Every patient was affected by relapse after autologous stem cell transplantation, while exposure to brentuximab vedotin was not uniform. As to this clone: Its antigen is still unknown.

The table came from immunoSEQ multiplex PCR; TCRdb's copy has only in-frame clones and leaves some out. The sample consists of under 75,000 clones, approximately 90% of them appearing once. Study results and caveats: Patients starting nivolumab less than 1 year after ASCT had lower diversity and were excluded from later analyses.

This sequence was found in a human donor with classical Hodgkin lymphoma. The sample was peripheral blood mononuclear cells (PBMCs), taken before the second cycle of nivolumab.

The CDR3 region is CASSLDLERAEAFF. The CDR3 DNA reads TGCGCCAGCAGCTTGGACCTCGAACGGGCTGAAGCTTTCTTT. The chain employs TRBV5-1 and TRBJ1-1, with D hard to call. Germline V gives CDR1 SGHRS, CDR2 YFSETQ. The ends were cut back, 0 bases at V and 6 bases at J, with 12 bases in the middle. The CDR3 is 14 amino acids.